This is a list of T cell receptor beta chains from one sample in a study of metastatic and nonmetastatic thyroid tumors. TCRdb re-analyzed the PCR reads through MiXCR. The profile shows 45,000 to 50,000 clones, around 20% of them singletons. Material: blood. These receptors all stem from a male donor with papillary thyroid cancer or a benign thyroid nodule (not recorded which). Some clones in this sample may be carry-over from other donors' samples. Each CDR3 is given with its conserved first and last residue. The order of the fields is clone size, D gene, V gene, J gene, CDR3 protein, CDR3 DNA. The D gene is left open where the match is weak. Clone size is not always given. Where it is, it says once, few, many or a class for expanded clones.

size: many; D: TRBD2; V: TRBV6-1; J: TRBJ2-4; CDR3: CASSELGGGKNIQYF; DNA: TGTGCCAGCAGTGAACTCGGCGGGGGGAAAAACATTCAGTACTTC
size: many; D: TRBD2; V: TRBV29-1; J: TRBJ2-1; CDR3: CGVTPGTSGYNEQFF; DNA: TGCGGCGTTACGCCCGGGACTAGCGGCTACAATGAGCAGTTCTTC
size: NA; D: NA; V: TRBV11-1; J: TRBJ2-3; CDR3: CASIFGAGRVDTQYF; DNA: TGTGCCAGCATATTTGGAGCGGGCAGGGTAGATACGCAGTATTTT
size: many; D: TRBD1; V: TRBV5-1; J: TRBJ2-2; CDR3: CASSWTGTANTGELFF; DNA: TGCGCCAGCAGCTGGACCGGGACAGCGAACACCGGGGAGCTGTTTTTT
size: few; D: NA; V: TRBV5-6; J: TRBJ1-2; CDR3: CASSLGAGFNGYTF; DNA: TGTGCCAGCAGCTTGGGGGCAGGGTTCAATGGCTACACCTTC
size: many; D: NA; V: TRBV14; J: TRBJ1-6; CDR3: CASSQRTARAPLHF; DNA: TGTGCCAGCAGCCAAAGGACAGCTAGGGCACCCCTCCACTTT
size: many; D: NA; V: TRBV18; J: TRBJ2-7; CDR3: CASSPQGGRPYEQYF; DNA: TGTGCCAGCTCACCACAGGGGGGTCGTCCCTACGAGCAGTACTTC
size: many; D: NA; V: TRBV18; J: TRBJ2-2; CDR3: CASSPNAGELFF; DNA: TGTGCCAGCTCACCTAACGCCGGGGAGCTGTTTTTT
size: few; D: TRBD2; V: TRBV6-1; J: TRBJ2-1; CDR3: CASSELAGSYNEQFF; DNA: TGTGCCAGCAGTGAACTAGCGGGCTCCTACAATGAGCAGTTCTTC
size: many; D: TRBD2; V: TRBV5-1; J: TRBJ2-5; CDR3: CASRSGLAGSQETQYF; DNA: TGCGCCAGCAGGTCGGGCCTAGCGGGGTCCCAAGAGACCCAGTACTTC
size: many; D: NA; V: TRBV11-3; J: TRBJ2-3; CDR3: CASSLGPGDTQYF; DNA: TGTGCCAGCAGCTTAGGCCCGGGAGATACGCAGTATTTT
size: few; D: NA; V: TRBV6-1; J: TRBJ1-5; CDR3: CAGSEYGLGNQPQHF; DNA: TGTGCCGGCAGTGAATATGGTTTAGGCAATCAGCCCCAGCATTTT
size: NA; D: NA; V: TRBV24-1; J: TRBJ2-5; CDR3: CATSDRGRETQYF; DNA: TGTGCCACCAGTGACAGGGGTCGGGAGACCCAGTACTTC
size: NA; D: TRBD1; V: TRBV7-6; J: TRBJ2-5; CDR3: CASSLERQGFGETQYF; DNA: TGTGCCAGCAGCTTAGAGAGACAGGGGTTCGGGGAGACCCAGTACTTC
size: few; D: TRBD2; V: TRBV12-3/TRBV12-4; J: TRBJ2-7; CDR3: CASSPQGTSGSYEQHF; DNA: TGTGCCAGCAGCCCCCAAGGTACTAGCGGATCCTACGAGCAGCACTTC
size: many; D: NA; V: TRBV6-1; J: TRBJ1-6; CDR3: CASRAASYNSPLHF; DNA: TGTGCCAGCAGGGCAGCCTCCTATAATTCACCCCTCCACTTT
size: many; D: TRBD1; V: TRBV20-1; J: TRBJ1-6; CDR3: CSARLTGGRNSPLHF; DNA: TGCAGTGCTAGGCTAACAGGGGGCCGAAATTCACCCCTCCACTTT
size: NA; D: TRBD2; V: TRBV11-2; J: TRBJ2-3; CDR3: CASSLGGRSTDTQYF; DNA: TGTGCCAGCAGCTTAGGCGGGAGATCAACAGATACGCAGTATTTT
size: many; D: NA; V: TRBV11-3; J: TRBJ2-1; CDR3: CASSLDLTNNEQFF; DNA: TGTGCCAGTAGCTTAGACCTAACCAACAATGAGCAGTTCTTC
size: many; D: TRBD1; V: TRBV7-6; J: TRBJ2-7; CDR3: CASSPGQGGFEQYF; DNA: TGTGCCAGCAGCCCGGGACAGGGTGGGTTCGAGCAGTACTTC
size: many; D: NA; V: TRBV5-1; J: TRBJ2-7; CDR3: CASSLEISYEQYF; DNA: TGCGCCAGCAGCTTGGAGATCTCCTACGAGCAGTACTTC
size: NA; D: NA; V: TRBV28; J: TRBJ2-7; CDR3: CAGSSTEGEQYF; DNA: TGTGCCGGCAGCTCGACAGAAGGCGAGCAATACTTC
size: many; D: TRBD2; V: TRBV7-8; J: TRBJ2-1; CDR3: CASSPQLAGGYNEQFF; DNA: TGTGCCAGCAGCCCCCAGCTAGCGGGAGGGTACAATGAGCAGTTCTTC
size: few; D: NA; V: TRBV19; J: TRBJ1-2; CDR3: CASSIESGRSFYGYTF; DNA: TGTGCCAGTAGTATAGAGAGTGGCAGATCTTTCTATGGCTACACCTTC
size: many; D: TRBD2; V: TRBV20-1; J: TRBJ2-1; CDR3: CSARDRDLAGRMYNEQFF; DNA: TGCAGTGCTAGAGATCGGGATCTAGCGGGCCGCATGTACAATGAGCAGTTCTTC
size: many; D: NA; V: TRBV9; J: TRBJ1-2; CDR3: CASSVANSYYGYTF; DNA: TGTGCCAGCAGCGTAGCAAACAGCTACTATGGCTACACCTTC
size: many; D: NA; V: TRBV7-2; J: TRBJ2-7; CDR3: CASSPATYEQYF; DNA: TGTGCCTCTAGCCCGGCGACCTACGAGCAGTACTTC
size: many; D: NA; V: TRBV20-1; J: TRBJ1-5; CDR3: CSASPGQNSNQPQHF; DNA: TGCAGTGCTAGTCCGGGACAAAATAGCAATCAGCCCCAGCATTTT
size: few; D: TRBD1; V: TRBV9; J: TRBJ1-4; CDR3: CASSSGQWTNDEKLFF; DNA: TGTGCCAGCAGCTCGGGACAGTGGACTAATGATGAAAAACTGTTTTTT
size: NA; D: NA; V: TRBV5-6; J: TRBJ2-7; CDR3: CASSSSGYEQYF; DNA: TGTGCCAGCAGCTCGTCCGGGTACGAGCAGTACTTC
size: few; D: TRBD2; V: TRBV6-2/TRBV6-3; J: TRBJ2-1; CDR3: CASSSGSSYNEQFF; DNA: TGTGCCAGCAGTAGCGGGAGCTCCTACAATGAGCAGTTCTTC
size: few; D: NA; V: TRBV20-1; J: TRBJ2-3; CDR3: CSTGSLEQYF; DNA: TGCAGTACTGGGTCATTGGAGCAGTATTTT
size: many; D: NA; V: TRBV20-1; J: TRBJ2-7; CDR3: CSARDRDTLYEQYF; DNA: TGCAGTGCTAGAGATCGGGACACCCTCTACGAGCAGTACTTC
size: NA; D: NA; V: TRBV9; J: TRBJ1-1; CDR3: CADQKAFF; DNA: TGTGCAGACCAGAAAGCTTTCTTT
size: many; D: NA; V: TRBV5-1; J: TRBJ1-6; CDR3: CASSLSNSPLHF; DNA: TGCGCCAGCAGCTTAAGTAATTCACCCCTCCACTTT
size: NA; D: TRBD1; V: TRBV5-1; J: TRBJ2-1; CDR3: CASSVRQGSYNEQFF; DNA: TGCGCCAGCAGCGTCCGACAGGGATCCTACAATGAGCAGTTCTTC
size: many; D: NA; V: TRBV19; J: TRBJ1-1; CDR3: CASSDNTGWDTEAFF; DNA: TGTGCCAGTAGTGATAACACAGGGTGGGACACTGAAGCTTTCTTT
size: many; D: TRBD2; V: TRBV12-3/TRBV12-4; J: TRBJ2-1; CDR3: CASSTGLAGYNEQFF; DNA: TGTGCCAGCAGCACCGGACTAGCGGGGTACAATGAGCAGTTCTTC
size: NA; D: NA; V: TRBV18; J: TRBJ1-4; CDR3: CASSPSTGANEKLFF; DNA: TGTGCCAGCTCACCCTCTACTGGGGCTAATGAAAAACTGTTTTTT
size: many; D: NA; V: TRBV14; J: TRBJ2-5; CDR3: CASSQDRRGKGQETQYF; DNA: TGTGCCAGCAGCCAAGATCGCAGGGGCAAGGGGCAAGAGACCCAGTACTTC
size: few; D: TRBD1; V: TRBV5-1; J: TRBJ2-7; CDR3: CASSLAGTGNYEQYF; DNA: TGCGCCAGCAGCTTGGCCGGGACAGGAAACTACGAGCAGTACTTC
size: NA; D: NA; V: TRBV9; J: TRBJ2-2; CDR3: CASSSPRGGSTGELFF; DNA: TGTGCCAGCAGCAGTCCCAGGGGCGGGTCTACCGGGGAGCTGTTTTTT
size: few; D: TRBD1; V: TRBV19; J: TRBJ2-1; CDR3: CASSTWSRGLNEQFF; DNA: TGTGCCAGTAGTACCTGGTCCAGGGGGCTGAATGAGCAGTTCTTC
size: medium-sized; D: NA; V: TRBV11-1; J: TRBJ2-7; CDR3: CASSLGSYEQYF; DNA: TGTGCCAGCAGCTTAGGGAGCTACGAGCAGTACTTC
size: NA; D: TRBD1; V: TRBV11-2; J: TRBJ2-2; CDR3: CASSLVLSQGHGELFF; DNA: TGTGCCAGCAGCTTAGTGTTATCACAGGGGCATGGGGAGCTGTTTTTT
size: few; D: NA; V: TRBV7-8; J: TRBJ1-1; CDR3: CASSLVYNTEAFF; DNA: TGTGCCAGCAGCTTAGTCTATAACACTGAAGCTTTCTTT
size: many; D: NA; V: TRBV20-1; J: TRBJ2-3; CDR3: CSASSLGDTQYF; DNA: TGCAGTGCTAGCTCATTAGGAGATACGCAGTATTTT
size: many; D: TRBD1; V: TRBV6-1; J: TRBJ1-3; CDR3: CASSAFIGTGGNTIYF; DNA: TGTGCCAGCAGTGCCTTTATAGGGACAGGAGGAAACACCATATATTTT
size: many; D: NA; V: TRBV9; J: TRBJ2-1; CDR3: CASSVTGLNEQFF; DNA: TGTGCCAGCAGCGTTACAGGGCTCAATGAGCAGTTCTTC
size: many; D: NA; V: TRBV11-2; J: TRBJ2-7; CDR3: CASSLVGGTVIYEQYF; DNA: TGTGCCAGCAGCTTAGTCGGCGGGACAGTAATCTACGAGCAGTACTTC
size: many; D: TRBD1; V: TRBV12-3/TRBV12-4; J: TRBJ1-4; CDR3: CASSPQGDVEKLFF; DNA: TGTGCCAGCAGCCCCCAGGGGGACGTTGAAAAACTGTTTTTT
size: NA; D: NA; V: TRBV30; J: TRBJ1-2; CDR3: CAWSRGFGYTF; DNA: TGTGCCTGGAGTAGGGGGTTTGGCTACACCTTC
size: many; D: NA; V: TRBV12-5; J: TRBJ1-1; CDR3: CASEPGTNTEAFF; DNA: TGTGCTAGTGAACCCGGGACAAACACTGAAGCTTTCTTT